This T cell receptor beta chain stems from a study of neoadjuvant anti-PD-1 for oral cavity cancer. On the study more broadly: Non-progressing patients received a fourth nivolumab dose near day 43, then surgery on days 50-56.

Study findings and constraints: Each response group had just a few patients in TCR analyses.

CDR3 length: 16 amino acids. Germline V gene data show CDR1 as SGHTS and CDR2 as YDEGEE. Deletions cut 0 bases from V and 5 bases from J, with 15 bases between. As to this clone: Its antigen remains unidentified.

This sample's time point: after neoadjuvant nivolumab, at surgical resection. Most PBMC samples had roughly 0.45 ug input DNA in six replicates. Clones were read by immunoSEQ multiplex PCR, and TCRdb kept only the in-frame ones, dropping some. The data hold about 42,000 clones, with 77% observed a single time. This sequence originates from a person between 40 and 85 years old with oral cavity squamous cell carcinoma. The specimen comprised PBMCs, sampled after nivolumab (anti-PD-1) treatment. V gene TRBV5-8 combines with J gene TRBJ1-5, with D perhaps matching TRBD1 (5 bases). The CDR3 reads CASSLAKGTRYQPQHF. In nucleotides, the CDR3 is TGTGCCAGCAGCTTGGCGAAAGGGACTCGCTATCAGCCCCAGCATTTT.